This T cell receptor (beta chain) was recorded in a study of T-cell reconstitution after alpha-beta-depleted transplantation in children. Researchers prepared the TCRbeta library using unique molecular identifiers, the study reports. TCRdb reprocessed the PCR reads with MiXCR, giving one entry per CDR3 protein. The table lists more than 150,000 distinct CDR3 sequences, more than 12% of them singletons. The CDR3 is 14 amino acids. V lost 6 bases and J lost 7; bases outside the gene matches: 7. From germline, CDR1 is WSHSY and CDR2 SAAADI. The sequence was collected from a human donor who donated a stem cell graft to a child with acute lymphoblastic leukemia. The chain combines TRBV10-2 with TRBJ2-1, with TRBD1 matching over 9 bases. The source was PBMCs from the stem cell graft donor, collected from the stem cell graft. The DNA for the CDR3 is TGCGCCAGCAGGGGGACAGGGATAGGTAATGAGCAGTTCTTC. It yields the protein CASRGTGIGNEQFF.